Shown below are 26 T cell receptor beta chains from a single sample sequenced in a study of CD8+CD57+ T cells in acquired aplastic anemia. TCR beta VDJ combinations and CDR3 sequences were profiled from genomic DNA. TCRdb used MiXCR to reprocess the reads, holding one entry per CDR3 protein. This sample has about 98,000 distinct CDR3 sequences, with 55% to 75% found just once. CD8+CD57+ cell expansion had been shown by flow cytometry in patients chosen for sequencing. The sample consisted of sorted CD4+, CD8+, or CD8+CD57+ T cells (not recorded which) from PBMCs. Every receptor here comes from a human donor with aplastic anemia.

This chain joins TRBV5-1 and TRBJ2-7; D perhaps matches TRBD1 (5 bases). Trimming cost V 5 bases and J 3 bases, with 9 bases left between them. CDR3 length: 12 amino acids. CDR1 SGHRS and CDR2 YFSETQ come from the germline V gene. CDR3 coding DNA: TGCGCCAGCAGTGCAGGGCTCTACGAGCAGTACTTC. Translating gives CASSAGLYEQYF.

This clonotype was seen a handful of times. The chain couples TRBV10-3 to TRBJ2-7; 7 positions agree with TRBD2. The length of the CDR3 is 15 residues. The germline CDR1 and CDR2 sequences are ENHRY and SYGVKD. The V and J ends lost 3 bases and 3 bases, in that order; junction bases with no gene match: 8. The CDR3 region is CAISDLYQRGYEQYF. DNA of the CDR3: TGTGCCATCAGTGATTTGTACCAGCGGGGCTACGAGCAGTACTTC.

The J gene is TRBJ1-2, the V gene TRBV6-1; 9 positions match TRBD1. The J segment lost 4 bases and the V segment lost 0 bases, leaving 0 bases of the junction unmatched. The CDR3 sequence is 14 residues long. Germline assignment: CDR1 MNHNS and CDR2 SASEGT. The CDR3 bases are TGTGCCAGCAGTGAAGCGGACAGGGGCTATGGCTACACCTTC. It encodes CASSEADRGYGYTF.

This clonotype was detected ten times or more. The V call is TRBV11-1, the J call TRBJ2-7, with 9 bases fitting TRBD2. Looked up from germline, CDR1 is SGHAT and CDR2 is FQDESV (reference sequence). The length of the CDR3 is 17 residues. V lost 6 bases, J lost 0 bases, and 12 bases stayed unmatched. For the CDR3, the DNA is TGTGCCAGCAGTCCAGCGGGGGGCGGGTCGAACTCCTACGAGCAGTACTTC. It codes for CASSPAGGGSNSYEQYF.

The chain's CDR3 is CSAEGQGGNEQFF. DNA for the CDR3: TGCAGCGCGGAAGGACAGGGGGGCAATGAGCAGTTCTTC. The gene calls are TRBV20-1 and TRBJ2-1, with TRBD1 matching over 10 bases. CDR1 and CDR2 (germline): DFQATT, SNEGSKA (reference sequence). There are 13 residues in the CDR3.

This clonotype was counted only a few times. V usage is TRBV24-1 and J usage is TRBJ2-5; TRBD2 might be the D (7 bases). Germline V gives CDR1 KGHDR, CDR2 SFDVKD. Trimming stripped 3 bases from V and 5 bases from J, with 12 bases between. The CDR3 has 14 residues. The CDR3 region is CATSDPGGGETQYF. The CDR3 DNA reads as TGTGCCACCAGTGATCCGGGGGGCGGGGAGACCCAGTACTTC.

On this clonotype itself: This may be a read error: a much more frequent sequence differs by one nucleotide. The chain recombines TRBV20-1 with TRBJ2-3, with 14 bases that match TRBD2. V was clipped by 6 bases and J by 9 bases; unmatched bases: 14. This CDR3 is built from 16 residues. CDR1 is DFQATT and CDR2 is SNEGSKA in the germline V gene (reference sequence). CDR3 DNA sequence: TGCAGTGCAGACCTCGGGACTAGCGGGAGCGGAGAGACGCAGTATTTT. Translated, it gives CSADLGTSGSGETQYF.

The rearrangement uses TRBV15 and TRBJ2-1, with 9 bases lining up with TRBD2. With V trimmed by 0 bases and J by 7 bases, 4 bases remained unmatched. The germline V gene encodes CDR1 LNHNV and CDR2 YYDKDF (reference sequence). This CDR3 has 15 amino acids. The DNA for the CDR3 is TGTGCCACCAGCAGAGAGCTAGCGGGAAGTAATGAGCAGTTCTTC. Its translation is CATSRELAGSNEQFF.

This rearrangement joins TRBV7-2 to TRBJ1-2; D not resolved. Trimming took off 10 bases at V and 8 bases at J, with 20 bases between the two ends. The CDR3 runs to 13 residues. Per the germline V gene, CDR1 is SGHTA and CDR2 is FQGNSA. CDR3 in amino acids: CATGREGARGYTF. The CDR3 nucleotides read TGTGCCACCGGTAGAGAAGGAGCTAGGGGCTACACCTTC. Together with reference TRBV7-2 and TRBJ1-2, the CDR3 gives the full variable domain: GAGVSQSPSNKVTEKGKDVELRCDPISGHTALYWYRQSLGQGLEFLIYFQGNSAPDKSGLPSDRFSAERTGGSVSTLTIQRTQQEDSAVYLCATGREGARGYTFGSGTRLTVV.

The chain links TRBV6-5 to TRBJ1-1; D is undetermined. Germline values: CDR1 MNHEY, CDR2 SVGAGI. Trimming took off 2 bases at V and 7 bases at J, with 8 bases between the two ends. The CDR3 extends over 12 amino acids. The CDR3 DNA follows: TGTGCCAGCAGTTACGTGGTCAATGAAGCTTTCTTT. Translated, it gives CASSYVVNEAFF.

Only a few counts were recorded for this clonotype. The chain couples TRBV29-1 to TRBJ2-7; 10 positions agree with TRBD1. J gave up 3 bases and V 3 bases, and 2 bases lay outside the gene matches. The V gene's germline CDR1 is SQVTM and CDR2 ANQGSEA. This CDR3 is built from 13 residues. The CDR3 sequence is CSVEGQGLYEQYF. For the CDR3, the DNA is TGCAGCGTTGAGGGACAGGGGCTCTACGAGCAGTACTTC.

This clonotype was picked up a small number of times. The CDR3 region is CATRHREHYGYTF. The CDR3 bases are TGTGCCACCCGGCACAGGGAACACTATGGCTACACCTTC. The gene calls are TRBV19 and TRBJ1-2, with D tentatively TRBD1 (6 bases). Germline CDR1 is LNHDA and CDR2 is SQIVND (reference sequence). This CDR3 is built from 13 residues. Between the trimmed V and J ends, which lost 10 bases and 3 bases, there was a span of 15 bases.

The chain has TRBV5-1 and TRBJ1-2; D is ambiguous. The germline V gene has CDR1 SGHRS and CDR2 YFSETQ. V gave up 2 bases and J gave up 0 bases, with 5 bases separating them. The CDR3 sequence is 13 residues long. Here the CDR3 reads CASSFDANYGYTF. The CDR3 coding sequence is TGCGCCAGCAGCTTCGATGCTAACTATGGCTACACCTTC.

This clonotype was observed many times. This rearrangement joins TRBV20-1 to TRBJ2-5, with 8 nucleotides matching TRBD1. Germline CDR1 DFQATT, CDR2 SNEGSKA (reference sequence). This CDR3 has 15 residues. Germline trimming cut 0 bases from V and 4 bases from J; bases unmatched to any gene: 7. In nucleotides, the CDR3 is TGCAGTGCTAGAGATCCGGCAGGGGGCCGAGAGACCCAGTACTTC. Protein sequence: CSARDPAGGRETQYF.

This chain uses TRBV7-9 with TRBJ2-7, with D hard to call. Germline V lookup: CDR1 SEHNR, CDR2 FQNEAQ (reference sequence). Trimming removed 6 bases at V and 0 bases at J, with 3 bases between. The CDR3 runs to 11 residues. CDR3 residues: CASRLSYEQYF. CDR3 bases: TGTGCCAGCAGGCTCTCCTACGAGCAGTACTTC. Using reference TRBV7-9 and TRBJ2-7 for the parts outside the CDR3, the full variable domain is DTGVSQNPRHKITKRGQNVTFRCDPISEHNRLYWYRQTLGQGPEFLTYFQNEAQLEKSRLLSDRFSAERPKGSFSTLEIQRTEQGDSAMYLCASRLSYEQYFGPGTRLTVT.

This clonotype has just a few counts. The chain joins TRBV15 to TRBJ2-7, with 8 positions matching TRBD1. The V segment lost 3 bases and the J segment 0 bases; nucleotides outside the gene matches: 1. This CDR3 contains 14 residues. The germline CDR1 and CDR2 sequences are LNHNV and YYDKDF (reference sequence). The CDR3 is CATSRDRVSYEQYF. The DNA of the CDR3 is TGTGCCACCAGCAGGGACAGGGTCTCCTACGAGCAGTACTTC.

The rearrangement joins TRBV5-6 to TRBJ2-1; no reliable D call. The V end was cut by 7 bases, the J end by 6 bases, with 11 bases between. Germline V gene sequence: CDR1 SGHDT, CDR2 YYEEEE. The CDR3 totals 12 residues. Here the CDR3 reads CASGPMGNEQFF. The DNA of the CDR3 is TGTGCCAGCGGCCCCATGGGCAATGAGCAGTTCTTC.

This clonotype was found a few times. This chain links TRBV20-1 with TRBJ1-5; 11 bases align to TRBD1. After removal of 8 bases from V and 6 bases from J, the junction contained 6 bases not matched to a gene. From germline, CDR1 is DFQATT and CDR2 SNEGSKA (reference sequence). The CDR3 is 13 amino acids. CDR3 sequence: CSTRTGGGQPQHF. The CDR3 nucleotides read TGCAGTACCAGGACAGGGGGCGGTCAGCCCCAGCATTTT.

The J gene is TRBJ1-4, the V gene TRBV20-1; no reliable D call. Germline V gives CDR1 DFQATT, CDR2 SNEGSKA (reference sequence). V was clipped by 6 bases and J by 0 bases, with 11 bases between them. The CDR3 is made up of 14 amino acids. The CDR3 nucleotides read TGCAGTGCCACAGTGTCGGCAACTAATGAAAAACTGTTTTTT. Translation: CSATVSATNEKLFF.

The CDR3 here is CSARGTAGTSVYEQYF. CDR3 bases: TGCAGTGCTAGAGGGACAGCCGGGACTAGCGTCTACGAGCAGTACTTC. The chain couples TRBV20-1 to TRBJ2-7, with 10 bases aligning to TRBD2. Trimming removed 1 base from V and 3 bases from J; junction bases left unmatched: 9. CDR3 length: 16 residues. CDR1 is DFQATT, CDR2 SNEGSKA, per germline (reference sequence).

This clonotype came up many times. The chain uses TRBV7-9 and TRBJ1-1; TRBD1 might be the D (5 bases). The V end was cut by 1 base, the J end by 5 bases, with 11 bases between. The CDR3 is 14 amino acids. Looked up from germline, CDR1 is SEHNR and CDR2 is FQNEAQ (reference sequence). In DNA form, the CDR3 reads TGTGCCAGCAGCTTAGAAGGGGATGGGACTGAAGCTTTCTTT. It specifies CASSLEGDGTEAFF.

V and J are TRBV20-1 and TRBJ1-1; D not resolved. The CDR3 runs to 10 residues. Germline loops: CDR1 DFQATT, CDR2 SNEGSKA (reference sequence). The ends were cut back, 6 bases at V and 2 bases at J, with 4 bases in the middle. Here the CDR3 reads CSASNTEAFF. The DNA for the CDR3 is TGCAGTGCCTCCAACACTGAAGCTTTCTTT.

The chain joins TRBV19 to TRBJ2-1; 14 bases map to TRBD2. This CDR3 has 15 residues. Germline CDR1 and CDR2: LNHDA and SQIVND (reference sequence). The V gene end was trimmed by 3 bases and the J gene end by 8 bases; junction bases not matched to a gene: 3. The CDR3 DNA is TGTGCCAGTAGTATCGGGACTAGCGGGGGAGATGAGCAGTTCTTC. Amino acids: CASSIGTSGGDEQFF.

This clonotype was counted at least ten times. The chain joins TRBV9 to TRBJ2-7, with 11 bases matching TRBD1. Germline-derived CDR1 and CDR2 are SGDLS and YYNGEE. CDR3 length equals 14 residues. The V segment lost 0 bases and the J segment 12 bases; nucleotides outside the gene matches: 8. CDR3 amino acids: CASSVGDRGSRTYF. The CDR3 DNA reads TGTGCCAGCAGCGTAGGGGACAGGGGGTCCCGTACGTACTTC.

The chain employs TRBV2 and TRBJ2-7; 14 nucleotides match TRBD2. The CDR3 sequence is 14 residues long. The ends lost 3 bases at V and 7 bases at J; junction bases unmatched: 2. Germline V gene data show CDR1 as SNHLY and CDR2 as FYNNEI. CDR3 in DNA: TGTGCCAGCAGTGAGGGACTAGCGGGAGTAGAGCAGTACTTC. Translating gives CASSEGLAGVEQYF.

This clonotype was detected a few times. The chain links TRBV15 to TRBJ2-7, with D uncertain. This CDR3 spans 12 amino acids. The V gene's germline CDR1 is LNHNV and CDR2 YYDKDF (reference sequence). V lost 8 bases and J lost 5, with 13 bases in between. CDR3 in amino acids: CATGSTGDEQYF. CDR3 bases: TGTGCCACCGGTAGTACGGGCGACGAGCAGTACTTC.